The 24 T cell receptor beta chains presented below share a single source sample, sequenced in a study of regulatory dendritic cells for organ transplantation. TCRdb's copy holds only in-frame clones and misses some; the assay was immunoSEQ multiplex PCR. The data show about 28,000 clones, around 84% seen once. Sequenced input: naive CD4+ T cells from blood. Documented subset: CD45RA+ naive T cells. Source of these receptors: a human donor in good health.

V usage is TRBV6-1 and J usage is TRBJ1-1; the D is unclear. Trimming stripped 3 bases from V and 7 bases from J, with 12 bases between. Looked up from germline, CDR1 is MNHNS and CDR2 is SASEGT. CDR3 length: 13 amino acids. CDR3 sequence (DNA): TGTGCCAGCAGTGATCATTTGAGGAGTGAAGCTTTCTTT. Its translation: CASSDHLRSEAFF.

This sequence joins TRBV6-6 and TRBJ1-4; 7 nucleotides align to TRBD1. The germline V gene has CDR1 MNHNY and CDR2 SVGAGI (reference sequence). The CDR3 is 15 amino acids. V dropped 0 bases and J dropped 4; count of bases not matched to a gene: 2. The CDR3 loop is CASSYSGQSNEKLFF. The CDR3 DNA follows: TGTGCCAGCAGTTACTCGGGACAGAGTAATGAAAAACTGTTTTTT.

This clone was detected only a few times. The chain recombines TRBV2 with TRBJ1-1, with 8 bases that match TRBD1. The CDR3 extends over 13 amino acids. Germline lookup yields CDR1 SNHLY and CDR2 FYNNEI. V was pared by 7 bases and J by 4 bases, with 5 bases of the junction left unmatched. CDR3 sequence (DNA): TGTGCCAGCACCATTGACAGGGGCACTGAAGCTTTCTTT. Protein product: CASTIDRGTEAFF.

This clone came up once. The rearrangement links TRBV2 to TRBJ2-7, with 7 bases lining up with TRBD1. The V gene's germline CDR1 is SNHLY and CDR2 FYNNEI. The V segment lost 5 bases and the J segment 2 bases; nucleotides outside the gene matches: 21. The length of the CDR3 is 19 residues. The CDR3 DNA sequence: TGTGCCAGCAGTTCCCAGGCTGGTTGGGACAGCTTAATTGCCTACGAGCAGTACTTC. This encodes CASSSQAGWDSLIAYEQYF.

This clone was observed a single time. The V call is TRBV9, the J call TRBJ2-3, with 10 nucleotides matching TRBD2. Germline V gene lookup returns CDR1 SGDLS and CDR2 YYNGEE. V was clipped by 4 bases and J by 4 bases; unmatched bases: 9. This CDR3 spans 16 amino acids. In DNA form, the CDR3 reads TGTGCCAGCAGCATAGGGTACAGCGGGGGGGCAGATACGCAGTATTTT. Its protein is CASSIGYSGGADTQYF.

The chain combines TRBV5-4 with TRBJ2-5, with D tentatively TRBD2 (5 bases). CDR3 length: 14 amino acids. The V end lost 0 bases, the J end lost 4 bases, and 10 bases lay between the germline ends. Germline values: CDR1 SGHNT, CDR2 YYREEE (reference sequence). In DNA form, the CDR3 reads TGTGCCAGCAGCTTGGACGCGGGTGGAGAGACCCAGTACTTC. Translation gives CASSLDAGGETQYF.

The genes are TRBV6-5 and TRBJ2-7, with 7 bases matching TRBD1. CDR3 length: 15 residues. The V gene's germline CDR1 is MNHEY and CDR2 SVGAGI. The V gene end was trimmed by 7 bases and the J gene end by 4 bases; junction bases not matched to a gene: 13. The CDR3 DNA reads as TGTGCCAGCACCCCCCCGGGACAGCAGACTTACGAGCAGTACTTC. Translation: CASTPPGQQTYEQYF.

The CDR3 nucleotides read TGTGCCAGCAGCTTGGCGGAGGGGACGGGAGCTTTCTTT. This translates into CASSLAEGTGAFF. The chain joins TRBV5-5 to TRBJ1-1, with D possibly being TRBD1 (5 bases). Germline assignment: CDR1 SGHKS and CDR2 YYEKEE (reference sequence). The CDR3 extends over 13 amino acids. V was clipped by 0 bases and J by 10 bases, with 13 bases between them. The variable domain in full, completed from reference TRBV5-5 and TRBJ1-1, reads DAGVTQSPTHLIKTRGQQVTLRCSPISGHKSVSWYQQVLGQGPQFIFQYYEKEERGRGNFPDRFSARQFPNYSSELNVNALLLGDSALYLCASSLAEGTGAFFGQGTRLTVV.

In its sample, this clone was seen once. This chain links TRBV7-8 with TRBJ2-5; 7 nucleotides line up with TRBD1. Germline V gives CDR1 SGHVS, CDR2 FQNEAQ. Trimming removed 3 bases from V and 5 bases from J; junction bases left unmatched: 6. The CDR3 length is 14 residues. The CDR3 nucleotides are TGTGCCAGCAGCTTTTACAGGGGCGGGGAGACCCAGTACTTC. This gives the protein CASSFYRGGETQYF.

The chain recombines TRBV4-3 with TRBJ2-4; the D gene is possibly TRBD1 (5 bases). This CDR3 is built from 13 residues. The germline V gene has CDR1 LGHNA and CDR2 YSLEER. V was trimmed by 0 bases and J by 6 bases, leaving 6 bases between them. CDR3 sequence (DNA): TGCGCCAGCAGCCAAGAAAGGGGAAACATTCAGTACTTC. It codes for CASSQERGNIQYF.

The chain combines TRBV9 with TRBJ2-5, with D maybe TRBD2 (5 bases). CDR1 and CDR2 (germline): SGDLS, YYNGEE. The CDR3 has 16 amino acids. Between the trimmed V and J ends, which lost 0 bases and 7 bases, there was a span of 19 bases. CDR3 sequence: CASSVGGGNHEGTQYF. The CDR3 coding sequence is TGTGCCAGCAGCGTAGGAGGAGGCAACCACGAGGGGACCCAGTACTTC.

In the case of this clone: The sample holds other DNA sequences that translate to the same CDR3. V and J are TRBV6-5 and TRBJ1-1, with 10 bases lining up with TRBD1. The CDR3 has 14 residues. Germline-derived CDR1 and CDR2 are MNHEY and SVGAGI. With V trimmed by 6 bases and J by 4 bases, 5 bases remained unmatched. CDR3 region: CASSYRDRGTEAFF. The CDR3 nucleotides read TGTGCCAGCAGCTACCGGGACAGGGGCACTGAAGCTTTCTTT.

The rearrangement uses TRBV18 and TRBJ2-3; TRBD2 is a possible D gene (6 bases). Germline CDR1 and CDR2: KGHSH and LQKENI. This CDR3 has 15 amino acids. Trimming pared 0 bases from V and 1 base from J, leaving 8 bases between. The CDR3 reads CASSPPGGGTDTQYF. DNA of the CDR3: TGTGCCAGCTCACCACCGGGGGGTGGCACAGATACGCAGTATTTT.

The genes are TRBV7-8 and TRBJ1-5, with no clear D. Trimming removed 3 bases from V and 1 base from J, with 10 bases in between. The CDR3 spans 15 residues. Germline values: CDR1 SGHVS, CDR2 FQNEAQ. CDR3 region: CASSLGQLSNQPQHF. DNA of the CDR3: TGTGCCAGCAGCTTGGGCCAGCTAAGCAATCAGCCCCAGCATTTT.

J is TRBJ2-7 and V is TRBV6-5; TRBD1 matches 8 bases. This CDR3 has 15 residues. Germline values: CDR1 MNHEY, CDR2 SVGAGI. V dropped 6 bases and J dropped 4; count of bases not matched to a gene: 11. CDR3: CASSYIAGGLYEQYF. CDR3 DNA sequence: TGTGCCAGCAGCTATATCGCAGGGGGCTTATACGAGCAGTACTTC.

The V call is TRBV19, the J call TRBJ2-6; no firm D call. V lost 10 bases to trimming and J lost 4 bases, with 8 bases between them. Germline V CDR1 and CDR2: LNHDA, SQIVND (reference sequence). This CDR3 region has 12 residues. In nucleotides, the CDR3 is TGTGCCACCAGCGTAGGGGCCAACGTCCTGACTTTC. Amino acids: CATSVGANVLTF.

The rearrangement joins TRBV19 to TRBJ1-5, with TRBD1 as a possible D gene (6 bases). The V gene's germline CDR1 is LNHDA and CDR2 SQIVND (reference sequence). Trimming took 10 bases from V and 4 from J, leaving 11 bases between them. The CDR3 consists of 12 residues. In nucleotides, the CDR3 is TGTGCCACTGGACAGCTAAATCAGCCCCAGCATTTT. This translates into CATGQLNQPQHF.

The genes are TRBV7-2 and TRBJ2-1; 7 bases match TRBD1. Germline loops: CDR1 SGHTA, CDR2 FQGNSA. The CDR3 extends over 14 amino acids. J was trimmed by 7 bases and V by 4 bases; bases with no gene match: 7. The CDR3 loop is CASSSPGQWNEQFF. The DNA for the CDR3 is TGTGCCAGCAGCTCACCGGGACAGTGGAATGAGCAGTTCTTC.

The chain combines TRBV5-4 with TRBJ2-7; D is ambiguous. The CDR3 has 15 residues. Trimming took off 1 base at V and 2 bases at J, with 13 bases between the two ends. The germline gives CDR1 SGHNT, CDR2 YYREEE (reference sequence). This CDR3 is CASSLSTAGTYEQYF. The CDR3 DNA follows: TGTGCCAGCAGCTTGTCTACGGCAGGAACCTACGAGCAGTACTTC. Combining the CDR3 with reference TRBV5-4 and TRBJ2-7 gives the whole variable domain ETGVTQSPTHLIKTRGQQVTLRCSSQSGHNTVSWYQQALGQGPQFIFQYYREEENGRGNFPPRFSGLQFPNYSSELNVNALELDDSALYLCASSLSTAGTYEQYFGPGTRLTVT.

The chain recombines TRBV5-1 with TRBJ2-7; 9 bases line up with TRBD2. Germline V gene lookup returns CDR1 SGHRS and CDR2 YFSETQ. CDR3 length: 12 residues. V shed 7 bases and J 4 bases; nucleotides not matched to a gene: 3. CDR3 coding DNA: TGCGCCAGCGGCGGGGGGGCTTACGAGCAGTACTTC. Encoded protein: CASGGGAYEQYF.

Only a few counts were recorded for this clone. The rearrangement joins TRBV2 to TRBJ1-5, with unresolved D. Germline V gene sequence: CDR1 SNHLY, CDR2 FYNNEI. V lost 4 bases to trimming and J lost 4 bases, with 14 bases between them. This CDR3 region has 15 residues. The CDR3 sequence is CASSASRGGNQPQHF. The CDR3 region has the DNA TGTGCCAGCAGTGCCTCCCGGGGTGGGAATCAGCCCCAGCATTTT.

This clone is a singleton in its sample. V is TRBV5-1 and J is TRBJ2-7; D unclear. The CDR3 runs to 15 residues. The germline V gene encodes CDR1 SGHRS and CDR2 YFSETQ. The V and J ends lost 0 bases and 3 bases respectively, with 13 bases between them. CDR3 amino acids: CASSLGAQRFYEQYF. DNA of the CDR3: TGCGCCAGCAGCTTGGGTGCTCAGCGCTTCTACGAGCAGTACTTC.

This chain connects TRBV5-8 to TRBJ2-3; no clear D. The CDR3 runs 13 residues. V lost 4 bases, J lost 3 bases, and 9 bases lay in between. Germline values: CDR1 SGHTS, CDR2 YDEGEE. CDR3 sequence reads: CASSPIGTDTQYF. The DNA of the CDR3 is TGTGCCAGCAGCCCTATCGGGACAGATACGCAGTATTTT.

The chain recombines TRBV7-9 with TRBJ1-2, with a weak D call TRBD1 (6 bases). Germline V gives CDR1 SEHNR, CDR2 FQNEAQ (reference sequence). Trimming took 5 bases from V and 2 from J, leaving 18 bases between them. The CDR3 has 16 amino acids. In DNA, the CDR3 is TGTGCCAGCAGCCGGGGGGCAGGGCCCATGAACTATGGCTACACCTTC. Protein product: CASSRGAGPMNYGYTF.